The clone carrying this T cell receptor (beta chain) was picked up many times. Via MiXCR, TCRdb re-called the RT-PCR reads, giving one row per CDR3 protein. The profile shows more than 550,000 distinct CDR3 sequences, 12% to 15% of them singletons. The CDR3 has 14 amino acids. Per the germline V gene, CDR1 is SGHRS and CDR2 is YFSETQ. V was trimmed by 0 bases and J by 4 bases, leaving 8 bases between them. Sequenced material: memory CD4+ T cells from blood. The chain joins TRBV5-1 to TRBJ2-1, with D possibly matching TRBD1 (5 bases). The source of this sequence is a female donor in good health, serving as a healthy control. CDR3 sequence (DNA): TGCGCCAGCAGCTTGGCCCAGGGATACAATGAGCAGTTCTTC. This gives the protein CASSLAQGYNEQFF.